The 12 T cell receptor beta chains given below trace back to one sample, sequenced in a study of shared clonotypes between healthy human individuals. This table comes from immunoSEQ multiplex PCR, and its TCRdb copy is limited to in-frame clones, with some not included. This sample has roughly 2 million clones, with about 95% found just once. Source material: naive CD4+ T cells sorted from blood. Subset here: CD45RA+ positively selected. These receptors all come from a young man in good health.

This clone was seen only once. The chain combines TRBV7-9 with TRBJ1-3, with 7 bases identical to TRBD1. Germline V gives CDR1 SEHNR, CDR2 FQNEAQ (reference sequence). The trim removed 5 bases at V and 11 bases at J, leaving 3 bases unmatched. This CDR3 has 11 amino acids. The CDR3 protein is CASSIDRAIYF. The CDR3 DNA is TGTGCCAGCAGCATCGACAGGGCCATATATTTT. The full variable domain, with the rest looked up from reference TRBV7-9 and TRBJ1-3, is DTGVSQNPRHKITKRGQNVTFRCDPISEHNRLYWYRQTLGQGPEFLTYFQNEAQLEKSRLLSDRFSAERPKGSFSTLEIQRTEQGDSAMYLCASSIDRAIYFGEGSWLTVV.

This chain connects TRBV5-1 to TRBJ2-6; D is tentatively TRBD1 or TRBD2 (6 bases each). Germline CDR1 reads SGHRS; CDR2 reads YFSETQ. V shed 6 bases and J shed 2 bases, with 15 bases lying between them. The CDR3 covers 16 residues. DNA for the CDR3: TGCGCCAGCAAGAGGGGGGAAGTTCCTGGGGCCAACGTCCTGACTTTC. This gives the protein CASKRGEVPGANVLTF.

In regard to this clone: This specimen includes other DNA sequences encoding the same CDR3. The V and J genes are TRBV5-1 and TRBJ1-4; 7 bases line up with TRBD1. V trimming: 4 bases; J trimming: 4 bases; junction bases outside the gene matches: 4. The CDR3 length is 14 residues. Per germline, CDR1 SGHRS and CDR2 YFSETQ. The CDR3, as DNA: TGCGCCAGCAGCCTGGGACAGTATAATGAAAAACTGTTTTTT. This translates into CASSLGQYNEKLFF.

On this clone: An end of the junction differs from the germline gene, which may be a read error. The chain joins TRBV5-1 to TRBJ2-5; D gene ambiguous. Germline CDR1 reads SGHRS; CDR2 reads YFSETQ. This CDR3 is 9 amino acids long. The DNA of the CDR3 is TGCGCCAGCCGAGAGGCCCAGTACTTC. This codes for CASREAQYF. The full variable domain, with the rest looked up from reference TRBV5-1 and TRBJ2-5, is KAGVTQTPRYLIKTRGQQVTLSCSPISGHRSVSWYQQTPGQGLQFLFEYFSETQRNKGNFPGRFSGRQFSNSRSEMNVSTLELGDSALYLCASREAQYFGPGTRLLVL.

This chain joins TRBV9 and TRBJ2-7; weak D call: TRBD2 (6 bases). The CDR3 contains 14 residues. V was trimmed by 4 bases and J by 3 bases, leaving 14 bases between them. Germline V gene lookup returns CDR1 SGDLS and CDR2 YYNGEE. The CDR3 spells CASSRNRGFYEQYF. CDR3 bases: TGTGCCAGCAGCCGTAATCGGGGGTTCTACGAGCAGTACTTC. Full variable domain (outside the CDR3, taken from reference TRBV9 and TRBJ2-7): DSGVTQTPKHLITATGQRVTLRCSPRSGDLSVYWYQQSLDQGLQFLIQYYNGEERAKGNILERFSAQQFPDLHSELNLSSLELGDSALYFCASSRNRGFYEQYFGPGTRLTVT.

The genes are TRBV11-2 and TRBJ2-5; D is ambiguous. The end of the DNA aligns better with TRBJ2-7, so the J call may be wrong. There are 13 residues in the CDR3. CDR1 is SGHAT, CDR2 FQNNGV, per germline. DNA of the CDR3: TGTGCCAGCAGCTTAGATCGAGGTTACGAGCAGTACTTC. Amino acids: CASSLDRGYEQYF.

This clone was counted once. The rearrangement links TRBV5-6 to TRBJ2-5, with D uncertain. V was cut by 4 bases and J by 5 bases, with 12 bases left in between. The CDR3 has 13 residues. The germline gives CDR1 SGHDT, CDR2 YYEEEE. The CDR3 reads CASSVTRWETQYF. CDR3 DNA: TGTGCCAGCAGCGTTACTCGTTGGGAGACCCAGTACTTC.

The chain couples TRBV2 to TRBJ1-3; D is undetermined. The germline V gene encodes CDR1 SNHLY and CDR2 FYNNEI. The V and J ends lost 4 bases and 4 bases respectively, with 11 bases between them. This CDR3 contains 14 residues. This CDR3 reads CASSAGVGGNTIYF. CDR3 DNA sequence: TGTGCCAGCAGTGCCGGGGTTGGGGGAAACACCATATATTTT.

This clone showed up just once. The gene calls are TRBV6-5 and TRBJ1-6; D gene unclear. V lost 6 bases and J 4 bases, leaving 13 bases between the germline ends. This CDR3 contains 15 residues. Germline assignment: CDR1 MNHEY and CDR2 SVGAGI. The DNA for the CDR3 is TGTGCCAGCAGCACGAGGTTAAATTATAATTCACCCCTCCACTTT. Translation: CASSTRLNYNSPLHF.

The chain combines TRBV9 with TRBJ2-2; no clear D gene. With 2 bases removed from V and 3 bases from J, the gap between germline ends came to 8 bases. Germline-derived CDR1 and CDR2 are SGDLS and YYNGEE. CDR3 length equals 14 residues. CDR3 loop: CASSVRWDTGELFF. CDR3 DNA sequence: TGTGCCAGCAGCGTGAGGTGGGACACCGGGGAGCTGTTTTTT.

The chain combines TRBV5-4 with TRBJ1-2, with a weak D call TRBD1 (6 bases). Germline lookup yields CDR1 SGHNT and CDR2 YYREEE (reference sequence). CDR3 length: 14 residues. V dropped 4 bases and J dropped 0 bases, with 10 bases sitting between them. CDR3 DNA: TGTGCCAGCAGCCCGGACAGCGCTAACTATGGCTACACCTTC. Its protein is CASSPDSANYGYTF.

The chain links TRBV15 to TRBJ2-3; D not certain. V was shortened by 1 base and J by 1 base, with 12 bases between the two germline ends. Germline V gene lookup returns CDR1 LNHNV and CDR2 YYDKDF (reference sequence). The CDR3 has 16 residues. CDR3 region: CATSRGQPRGTDTQYF. Written as DNA, the CDR3 is TGTGCCACCAGCAGAGGCCAACCGCGAGGCACAGATACGCAGTATTTT. The entire variable domain, with the rest obtained from reference TRBV15 and TRBJ2-3, is as follows: DAMVIQNPRYQVTQFGKPVTLSCSQTLNHNVMYWYQQKSSQAPKLLFHYYDKDFNNEADTPDNFQSRRPNTSFCFLDIRSPGLGDTAMYLCATSRGQPRGTDTQYFGPGTRLTVL.